This TCR beta chain derives from a study of blood T cell repertoires in COVID-19. Study-level information: Acute and convalescent COVID-19 specimens originated in the United States, Italy and Spain. Sources were T cells, B-cell-depleted T cells, or PBMCs; the material itself was cDNA or gDNA.

In the original workflow: Using reference gene primer amplification, nucleated cell counts were estimated. Only in-frame clones appear in the TCRdb table, and some are missing; sequencing was by immunoSEQ multiplex PCR. V and J calls and clone size are as listed in that table; D and trimming were resolved from the DNA. Of some 46,000 clones in the sample, about nine tenths were seen once. The germline V gene encodes CDR1 MGHRA and CDR2 YSYEKL. The CDR3 extends over 15 amino acids. Trimming cost V 4 bases and J 3 bases; bases outside gene matches: 6. The sample was peripheral blood. The chain uses TRBV4-1 and TRBJ2-1; TRBD1 matches at 7 bases. This TCR derives from a human donor in a cohort sampled during active COVID-19. The CDR3 region has the DNA TGCGCCAGCAGCCTGGGACAGACCGACTACAATGAGCAGTTCTTC. It codes for CASSLGQTDYNEQFF.